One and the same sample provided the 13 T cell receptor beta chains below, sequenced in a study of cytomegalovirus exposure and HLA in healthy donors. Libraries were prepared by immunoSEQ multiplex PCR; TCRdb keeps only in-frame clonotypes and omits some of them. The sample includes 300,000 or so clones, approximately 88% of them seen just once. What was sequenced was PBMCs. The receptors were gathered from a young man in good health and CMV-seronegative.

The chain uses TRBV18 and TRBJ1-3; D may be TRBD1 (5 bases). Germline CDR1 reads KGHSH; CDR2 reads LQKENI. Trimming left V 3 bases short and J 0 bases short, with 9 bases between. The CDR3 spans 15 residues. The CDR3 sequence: CASSPSGGSGNTIYF. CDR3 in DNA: TGTGCCAGCTCACCTAGCGGGGGCTCTGGAAACACCATATATTTT.

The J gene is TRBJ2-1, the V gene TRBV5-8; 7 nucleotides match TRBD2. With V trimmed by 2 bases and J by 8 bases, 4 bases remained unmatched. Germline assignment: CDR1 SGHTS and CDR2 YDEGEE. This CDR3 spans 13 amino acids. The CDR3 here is CASSFFGLDEQFF. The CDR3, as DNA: TGTGCCAGCAGCTTTTTCGGACTAGATGAGCAGTTCTTC.

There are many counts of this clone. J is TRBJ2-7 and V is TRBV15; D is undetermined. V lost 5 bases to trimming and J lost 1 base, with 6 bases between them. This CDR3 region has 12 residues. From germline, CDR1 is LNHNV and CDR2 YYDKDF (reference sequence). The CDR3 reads CATSGQSYEQYF. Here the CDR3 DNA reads TGTGCCACCAGCGGCCAGTCCTACGAGCAGTACTTC.

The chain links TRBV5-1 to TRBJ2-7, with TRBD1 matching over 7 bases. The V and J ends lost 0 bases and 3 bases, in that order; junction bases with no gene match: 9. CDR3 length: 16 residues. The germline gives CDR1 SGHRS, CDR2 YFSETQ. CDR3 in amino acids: CASSLAGDRVGYEQYF. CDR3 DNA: TGCGCCAGCAGCTTGGCCGGAGACAGGGTTGGCTACGAGCAGTACTTC.

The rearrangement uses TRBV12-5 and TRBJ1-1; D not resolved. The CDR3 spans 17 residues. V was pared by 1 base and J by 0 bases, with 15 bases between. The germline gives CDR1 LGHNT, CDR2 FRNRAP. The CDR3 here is CASGLGKAGMMNTEAFF. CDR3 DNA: TGTGCTAGTGGTTTGGGGAAAGCGGGAATGATGAACACTGAAGCTTTCTTT.

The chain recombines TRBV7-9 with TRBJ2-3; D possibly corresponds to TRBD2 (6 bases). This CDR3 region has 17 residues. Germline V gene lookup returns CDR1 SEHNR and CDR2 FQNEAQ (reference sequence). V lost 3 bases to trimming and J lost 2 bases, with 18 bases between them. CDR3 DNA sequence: TGTGCCAGCAGCTTCGCCAACCGGGACTCCGACACAGATACGCAGTATTTT. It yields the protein CASSFANRDSDTDTQYF.

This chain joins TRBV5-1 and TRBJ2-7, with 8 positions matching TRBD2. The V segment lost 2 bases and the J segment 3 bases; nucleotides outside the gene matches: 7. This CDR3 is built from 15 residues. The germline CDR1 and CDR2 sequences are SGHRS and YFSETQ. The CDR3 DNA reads TGCGCCAGCAGCTTCGCGGCGGCGGGGGGCTACGAGCAGTACTTC. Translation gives CASSFAAAGGYEQYF.

CDR3 sequence (DNA): TGTGCCAGCAGCTTCCGACAGGGGTGGAGAGTGAACACTGAAGCTTTCTTT. Amino acids: CASSFRQGWRVNTEAFF. The V gene is TRBV11-3, the J gene TRBJ1-1, with 8 bases that match TRBD1. This CDR3 has 17 residues. After removal of 3 bases from V and 0 bases from J, the junction contained 9 bases not matched to a gene. CDR1 is SGHNT and CDR2 is YENEEA in the germline V gene. Supplemented by reference TRBV11-3 and TRBJ1-1, the full variable domain reads EAGVVQSPRYKIIEKKQPVAFWCNPISGHNTLYWYLQNLGQGPELLIRYENEEAVDDSQLPKDRFSAERLKGVDSTLKIQPAELGDSAVYLCASSFRQGWRVNTEAFFGQGTRLTVV.

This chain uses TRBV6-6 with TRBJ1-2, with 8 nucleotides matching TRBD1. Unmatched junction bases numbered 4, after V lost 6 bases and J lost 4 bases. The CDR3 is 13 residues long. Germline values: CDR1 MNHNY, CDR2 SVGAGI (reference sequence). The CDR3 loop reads CASRRTGGYGYTF. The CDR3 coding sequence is TGTGCCAGCAGACGAACAGGGGGCTATGGCTACACCTTC.

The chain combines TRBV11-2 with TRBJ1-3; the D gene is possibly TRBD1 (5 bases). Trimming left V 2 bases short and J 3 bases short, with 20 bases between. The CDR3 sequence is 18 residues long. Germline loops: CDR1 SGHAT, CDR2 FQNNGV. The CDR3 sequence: CASSLYGGVMVSGNTIYF. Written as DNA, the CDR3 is TGTGCCAGCAGCTTATACGGGGGAGTGATGGTCAGTGGAAACACCATATATTTT.

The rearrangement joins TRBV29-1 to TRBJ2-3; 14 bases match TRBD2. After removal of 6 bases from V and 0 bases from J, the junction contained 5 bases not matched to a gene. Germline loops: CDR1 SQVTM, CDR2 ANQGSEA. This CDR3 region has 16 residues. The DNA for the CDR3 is TGCAGCGTGGCCGGGACTAGCGGGGGAAGCACAGATACGCAGTATTTT. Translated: CSVAGTSGGSTDTQYF.

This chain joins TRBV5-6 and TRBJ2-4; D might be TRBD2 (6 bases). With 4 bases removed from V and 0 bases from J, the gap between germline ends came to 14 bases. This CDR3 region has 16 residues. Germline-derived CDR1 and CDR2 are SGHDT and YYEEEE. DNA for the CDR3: TGTGCCAGCAGCAGCCGGGACTCCCTAGCCAAAAACATTCAGTACTTC. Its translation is CASSSRDSLAKNIQYF.

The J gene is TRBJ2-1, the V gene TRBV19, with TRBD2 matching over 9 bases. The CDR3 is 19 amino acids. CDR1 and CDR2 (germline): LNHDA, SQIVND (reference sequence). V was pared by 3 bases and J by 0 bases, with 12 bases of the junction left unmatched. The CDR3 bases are TGTGCCAGTAGTATGGCAAGAGCGGGGGGACCCATCTCCTACAATGAGCAGTTCTTC. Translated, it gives CASSMARAGGPISYNEQFF.